This entry lists 9 T cell receptor beta chains sequenced from one sample in a study of graft-versus-host responses after intestinal transplantation. The method was immunoSEQ multiplex PCR; TCRdb's version includes in-frame clones alone and lacks a portion of them. This sample has approximately 110,000 clones, with 90% to 95% found just once. Their antigens remain unidentified. The sample consisted of unstimulated CD4+ T cells sorted from spleen or lymph node cells, taken before transplant. Every receptor here comes from a human donor who was the organ donor for an intestinal transplant.

V is TRBV4-3 and J is TRBJ2-1; 8 nucleotides agree with TRBD2. The ends lost 4 bases at V and 3 bases at J; junction bases unmatched: 2. Germline V gene sequence: CDR1 LGHNA, CDR2 YSLEER. The length of the CDR3 is 14 residues. The CDR3 sequence: CASSRSGSYNEQFF. The CDR3 nucleotides read TGCGCCAGCAGCCGAAGCGGGAGCTACAATGAGCAGTTCTTC.

The gene calls are TRBV18 and TRBJ1-5; TRBD1 might be the D (6 bases). Germline V gene lookup returns CDR1 KGHSH and CDR2 LQKENI. With 6 bases removed from V and 0 bases from J, the gap between germline ends came to 6 bases. The CDR3 covers 13 residues. The chain's CDR3 is CASSGHSNQPQHF. The CDR3 coding sequence is TGTGCCAGCTCGGGACATAGCAATCAGCCCCAGCATTTT.

This chain joins TRBV28 and TRBJ1-1; D gene uncertain. Trimming left V 4 bases short and J 1 base short, with 22 bases between. The germline V gene has CDR1 MDHEN and CDR2 SYDVKM. The CDR3 has 18 amino acids. Here the CDR3 reads CASSSHPVLVRQNTEAFF. The CDR3 nucleotides are TGTGCCAGCAGTTCTCACCCCGTTCTCGTACGGCAGAACACTGAAGCTTTCTTT.

The rearrangement uses TRBV5-1 and TRBJ2-1; TRBD2 agrees at 7 bases. Germline lookup yields CDR1 SGHRS and CDR2 YFSETQ. There are 15 residues in the CDR3. The trim removed 0 bases at V and 8 bases at J, leaving 8 bases unmatched. CDR3 protein: CASSLELAETHEQFF. CDR3 bases: TGCGCCAGCAGCTTGGAGCTAGCGGAGACCCATGAGCAGTTCTTC.

The rearrangement uses TRBV4-1 and TRBJ2-7; the match to TRBD2 covers 14 bases. CDR3 length: 16 amino acids. Trimming cost V 2 bases and J 6 bases; bases outside gene matches: 6. In germline, CDR1 is MGHRA, CDR2 YSYEKL. The CDR3 nucleotides read TGCGCCAGCAGCCAACCTACGGGACTAGCGGGGGTCGAGCAGTACTTC. Encoded protein: CASSQPTGLAGVEQYF.

For this clone: This sample includes further DNA sequences coding for the same CDR3. The chain combines TRBV30 with TRBJ1-2, with D possibly matching TRBD1 (5 bases). Germline lookup yields CDR1 GTSNPN and CDR2 SVGIG (reference sequence). This CDR3 is built from 12 residues. Trimming pared 0 bases from V and 4 bases from J, leaving 6 bases between. The DNA for the CDR3 is TGTGCCTGGAGTGTGGGGGGCTATGGCTACACCTTC. Its translation is CAWSVGGYGYTF.

The rearrangement joins TRBV19 to TRBJ2-4; 7 bases are shared with TRBD1. The germline CDR1 and CDR2 sequences are LNHDA and SQIVND (reference sequence). V was pared by 6 bases and J by 1 base, with 9 bases of the junction left unmatched. The CDR3 runs to 16 residues. This chain's CDR3 is CASRRGREMAKNIQYF. For the CDR3, the DNA is TGTGCCAGTAGGAGGGGGCGAGAAATGGCCAAAAACATTCAGTACTTC.

The V gene is TRBV2, the J gene TRBJ1-2; D not resolved. Trimming stripped 4 bases from V and 2 bases from J, with 11 bases between. Germline lookup yields CDR1 SNHLY and CDR2 FYNNEI. There are 14 residues in the CDR3. The CDR3 loop reads CASSGGSQNYGYTF. The CDR3 DNA sequence: TGTGCCAGCAGTGGCGGGAGCCAAAACTATGGCTACACCTTC.

The rearrangement uses TRBV19 and TRBJ2-1; the D is unclear. V lost 4 bases to trimming and J lost 7 bases, with 5 bases between them. The V gene's germline CDR1 is LNHDA and CDR2 SQIVND (reference sequence). CDR3 length equals 11 residues. In nucleotides, the CDR3 is TGTGCCAGTAGTAGGTGGAATGAGCAGTTCTTC. Translating it yields CASSRWNEQFF.